These 32 T cell receptor beta chains came from one sample sequenced in a study of regulatory and conventional T cells in RAG deficiency. Assay used: immunoSEQ multiplex PCR; TCRdb lists only in-frame clones, some missing. The sample comprises 34,000 or so clones, over 75% of which are singletons, and roughly an eighth rests with the top ten. Separately, the same data were catalogued under a study of regulatory T cells. That study adds: The primer mix had 52 TRBV and 13 TRBJ primers.

Sequences were obtained from CD8+ T cells sorted from blood. Receptors originate from a human donor in good health.

This CDR3 reads CASSLDVNTEAFF. CDR3 DNA: TGTGCCAGCAGCTTGGACGTGAACACTGAAGCTTTCTTT. The chain carries TRBV5-4 and TRBJ1-1; D not resolved. The CDR3 covers 13 residues. V lost 0 bases, J lost 0 bases, and 3 bases lay in between. Germline V CDR1 and CDR2: SGHNT, YYREEE (reference sequence).

The CDR3 reads CASSPEQGRATEAFF. Here the CDR3 DNA reads TGTGCCAGCAGCCCAGAGCAGGGGCGAGCGACTGAAGCTTTCTTT. The rearrangement links TRBV7-9 to TRBJ1-1, with D possibly TRBD1 on 6 matching bases. Per germline, CDR1 SEHNR and CDR2 FQNEAQ (reference sequence). This CDR3 has 15 amino acids. With 5 bases removed from V and 5 bases from J, the gap between germline ends came to 18 bases.

This chain joins TRBV19 and TRBJ2-5; 8 nucleotides align to TRBD2. The CDR3 has 18 amino acids. V gave up 3 bases and J gave up 4 bases; unmatched junction bases: 16. Germline CDR1 reads LNHDA; CDR2 reads SQIVND (reference sequence). The CDR3 is CASSIVSGQRGNRETQYF. As DNA, the CDR3 is TGTGCCAGTAGTATTGTAAGTGGGCAGCGGGGGAATCGAGAGACCCAGTACTTC.

The chain couples TRBV19 to TRBJ2-1; a possible D gene is TRBD1 (6 bases). Germline loops: CDR1 LNHDA, CDR2 SQIVND (reference sequence). The CDR3 contains 15 residues. Trimming removed 7 bases from V and 0 bases from J, with 13 bases in between. The CDR3 bases are TGTGCCAGTAAGGAAGACAGGAGCTCCTACAATGAGCAGTTCTTC. As protein: CASKEDRSSYNEQFF.

This clone was detected once. The J gene is TRBJ1-2, the V gene TRBV5-1; 8 bases map to TRBD1. This CDR3 contains 16 residues. CDR1 is SGHRS, CDR2 YFSETQ, per germline. The V and J ends lost 3 bases and 4 bases, in that order; junction bases with no gene match: 11. The CDR3: CASSSRQGSASYGYTF. Written as DNA, the CDR3 is TGCGCCAGCAGCTCCCGACAGGGGTCCGCCAGCTATGGCTACACCTTC.

The chain has TRBV2 and TRBJ1-1; D unresolved. Trimming cost V 2 bases and J 2 bases, with 6 bases left between them. This CDR3 comprises 13 residues. Germline CDR1 is SNHLY and CDR2 is FYNNEI. CDR3 residues: CASSEHRNTEAFF. For the CDR3, the DNA is TGTGCCAGCAGTGAACACAGAAACACTGAAGCTTTCTTT. The entire variable domain, with the rest obtained from reference TRBV2 and TRBJ1-1, is as follows: EPEVTQTPSHQVTQMGQEVILRCVPISNHLYFYWYRQILGQKVEFLVSFYNNEISEKSEIFDDQFSVERPDGSNFTLKIRSTKLEDSAMYFCASSEHRNTEAFFGQGTRLTVV.

The genes are TRBV7-8 and TRBJ1-3, with D hard to call. Germline V CDR1 and CDR2: SGHVS, FQNEAQ. The CDR3 spans 13 residues. V lost 0 bases, J lost 4 bases, and 4 bases lay in between. CDR3 sequence (DNA): TGTGCCAGCAGCTTAGCCGGGGGAAACACCATATATTTT. Translated: CASSLAGGNTIYF. The full variable domain, rest sourced from reference TRBV7-8 and TRBJ1-3, is GAGVSQSPRYKVAKRGQDVALRCDPISGHVSLFWYQQALGQGPEFLTYFQNEAQLDKSGLPSDRFFAERPEGSVSTLKIQRTQQEDSAVYLCASSLAGGNTIYFGEGSWLTVV.

This chain connects TRBV19 to TRBJ2-7; the D gene is possibly TRBD1 (6 bases). Trimming removed 8 bases from V and 4 bases from J, with 9 bases in between. Germline CDR1 and CDR2: LNHDA and SQIVND (reference sequence). This CDR3 has 11 amino acids. The CDR3 nucleotides read TGTGCCAGTGGGGGCAGTTACGAGCAGTACTTC. It specifies CASGGSYEQYF. The full variable domain, its missing parts supplied by reference TRBV19 and TRBJ2-7, is DGGITQSPKYLFRKEGQNVTLSCEQNLNHDAMYWYRQDPGQGLRLIYYSQIVNDFQKGDIAEGYSVSREKKESFPLTVTSAQKNPTAFYLCASGGSYEQYFGPGTRLTVT.

The chain couples TRBV6-5 to TRBJ2-7; TRBD1 aligns across 8 bases. The CDR3 extends over 14 amino acids. Losses at the gene ends were 6 bases for V and 6 bases for J; bases not matched to a gene: 10. Germline V gene sequence: CDR1 MNHEY, CDR2 SVGAGI. This CDR3 is CASSQGQGLVEQYF. CDR3 DNA: TGTGCCAGCAGCCAAGGACAGGGTCTTGTCGAGCAGTACTTC.

The rearrangement links TRBV19 to TRBJ2-7; no clear D. Per germline, CDR1 LNHDA and CDR2 SQIVND (reference sequence). CDR3 length: 14 residues. Trimming took off 9 bases at V and 1 base at J, with 16 bases between the two ends. Here the CDR3 reads CASRPQEYSYEQYF. The DNA for the CDR3 is TGTGCCAGCCGGCCCCAAGAATATTCCTACGAGCAGTACTTC.

The V and J genes are TRBV2 and TRBJ2-7; tentatively, D is TRBD2 (7 bases). Germline V gene data show CDR1 as SNHLY and CDR2 as FYNNEI. V lost 3 bases and J lost 3, with 15 bases in between. The CDR3 totals 15 residues. CDR3 amino acids: CASSDFKGGLYEQYF. CDR3 coding DNA: TGTGCCAGCAGTGATTTCAAGGGGGGGCTCTACGAGCAGTACTTC.

This chain connects TRBV19 to TRBJ2-1; D gene uncertain. The V gene's germline CDR1 is LNHDA and CDR2 SQIVND (reference sequence). This CDR3 contains 14 residues. V lost 5 bases to trimming and J lost 6 bases, with 14 bases between them. The CDR3 here is CASSSSGTTNEQFF. The DNA of the CDR3 is TGTGCCAGTAGTTCTTCAGGAACCACCAATGAGCAGTTCTTC.

The chain links TRBV18 to TRBJ2-3; a possible D gene is TRBD2 (6 bases). CDR1 and CDR2 from the germline V gene are KGHSH and LQKENI. The CDR3 is 12 residues long. Trimming stripped 3 bases from V and 8 bases from J, with 9 bases between. This CDR3 reads CASSPPGGTQYF. CDR3 DNA sequence: TGTGCCAGCTCACCTCCCGGGGGTACGCAGTATTTT.

This clone was seen only once. The chain links TRBV5-1 to TRBJ1-1, with TRBD1 matching 8 bases. CDR1 is SGHRS and CDR2 is YFSETQ in the germline V gene. This CDR3 region has 14 residues. With V trimmed by 5 bases and J by 4 bases, 7 bases remained unmatched. The chain's CDR3 is CASRYFRGPTEAFF. The CDR3 coding sequence is TGCGCCAGCAGATACTTCAGGGGGCCCACTGAAGCTTTCTTT.

The rearrangement uses TRBV5-5 and TRBJ1-2; TRBD1 is a possible D gene (5 bases). Germline V gives CDR1 SGHKS, CDR2 YYEKEE (reference sequence). V dropped 4 bases and J dropped 3 bases, with 16 bases sitting between them. The CDR3 length is 15 residues. The CDR3 here is CASSPGGGTHYGYTF. CDR3 bases: TGTGCCAGCAGCCCGGGTGGGGGGACCCACTATGGCTACACCTTC.

V usage is TRBV4-1 and J usage is TRBJ2-7; D gene uncertain. This CDR3 has 13 amino acids. Germline V gene lookup returns CDR1 MGHRA and CDR2 YSYEKL. With 0 bases removed from V and 3 bases from J, the gap between germline ends came to 6 bases. DNA for the CDR3: TGCGCCAGCAGCCAAGACTCCAGCTACGAGCAGTACTTC. This encodes CASSQDSSYEQYF.

V is TRBV27 and J is TRBJ2-6; a weak D match, TRBD1 (6 bases). Between the trimmed V and J ends, which lost 5 bases and 2 bases, there was a span of 7 bases. This CDR3 has 14 amino acids. Germline V lookup: CDR1 MNHEY, CDR2 SMNVEV (reference sequence). In DNA form, the CDR3 reads TGTGCCAGCAGTGCAGGGGCTGGGGCCAACGTCCTGACTTTC. It codes for CASSAGAGANVLTF.

This chain links TRBV5-4 with TRBJ2-3, with 7 bases fitting TRBD1. The V gene end was trimmed by 2 bases and the J gene end by 3 bases; junction bases not matched to a gene: 3. The CDR3 consists of 14 residues. Germline CDR1 SGHNT, CDR2 YYREEE (reference sequence). This chain's CDR3 is CASSLGGRTDTQYF. In nucleotides, the CDR3 is TGTGCCAGCAGCTTAGGGGGCAGAACAGATACGCAGTATTTT. The full variable domain, its missing parts supplied by reference TRBV5-4 and TRBJ2-3, is ETGVTQSPTHLIKTRGQQVTLRCSSQSGHNTVSWYQQALGQGPQFIFQYYREEENGRGNFPPRFSGLQFPNYSSELNVNALELDDSALYLCASSLGGRTDTQYFGPGTRLTVL.

A single count supports this clone. The rearrangement links TRBV19 to TRBJ2-3, with D tentatively TRBD1 (6 bases). CDR1 LNHDA and CDR2 SQIVND come from the germline V gene (reference sequence). The CDR3 is 17 amino acids. V was clipped by 7 bases and J by 1 base, with 21 bases between them. This CDR3 is CASTSSAVAGGTDTQYF. In DNA, the CDR3 is TGTGCCAGTACCTCGTCGGCGGTAGCAGGGGGCACAGATACGCAGTATTTT.

The CDR3 here is CASSAGVGTTDTQYF. The CDR3 bases are TGTGCCAGCAGTGCAGGGGTGGGTACCACAGATACGCAGTATTTT. This chain connects TRBV6-4 to TRBJ2-3, with a tentative D call TRBD1 (6 bases). Germline CDR1 is MRHNA and CDR2 is SNTAGT. The CDR3 runs to 15 residues. V dropped 4 bases and J dropped 2 bases, with 13 bases sitting between them.

This chain uses TRBV27 with TRBJ1-1; 9 nucleotides line up with TRBD1. Germline values: CDR1 MNHEY, CDR2 SMNVEV (reference sequence). The trim removed 4 bases at V and 6 bases at J, leaving 18 bases unmatched. The CDR3 spans 18 residues. CDR3 coding DNA: TGTGCCAGCAGTTCCAAAACCCGGGACAGGGTGGCAGGGGCTGAAGCTTTCTTT. Translation gives CASSSKTRDRVAGAEAFF.

In its sample, this clone was seen once. This chain connects TRBV6-5 to TRBJ2-5; 8 nucleotides align to TRBD1. V dropped 6 bases and J dropped 2; count of bases not matched to a gene: 8. CDR3 length: 15 residues. Germline lookup yields CDR1 MNHEY and CDR2 SVGAGI. CDR3 DNA: TGTGCCAGCAGACCAGAACAGGGGGTTCAAGAGACCCAGTACTTC. Amino acids: CASRPEQGVQETQYF.

The chain has TRBV27 and TRBJ2-1; D gene unclear. The CDR3 runs 18 residues. V was cut by 10 bases and J by 0 bases, with 25 bases left in between. The germline CDR1 and CDR2 sequences are MNHEY and SMNVEV (reference sequence). The CDR3: CATLPVDGLDRSYNEQFF. Written as DNA, the CDR3 is TGTGCCACCCTACCAGTCGACGGCCTCGACCGCTCCTACAATGAGCAGTTCTTC.

The V gene is TRBV6-1, the J gene TRBJ2-1, with D perhaps matching TRBD1 (6 bases). Looked up from germline, CDR1 is MNHNS and CDR2 is SASEGT. The CDR3 spans 16 residues. V was cut by 4 bases and J by 9 bases, with 22 bases left in between. Here the CDR3 DNA reads TGTGCCAGCAGTGGGACAGCTGAAAACATCCGCGTTGAGCAGTTCTTC. Amino acid sequence: CASSGTAENIRVEQFF.

The gene calls are TRBV7-2 and TRBJ1-1; no reliable D call. This CDR3 has 14 amino acids. The V end was cut by 3 bases, the J end by 2 bases, with 10 bases between. The germline CDR1 and CDR2 sequences are SGHTA and FQGNSA. The CDR3 protein is CASSFIGLNTEAFF. CDR3 coding DNA: TGTGCCAGCAGCTTCATTGGCCTTAACACTGAAGCTTTCTTT.

The sample holds a few counts of this clone. The chain recombines TRBV25-1 with TRBJ2-1; 9 positions match TRBD1. CDR1 and CDR2 from the germline V gene are MGHDK and SYGVNS. The CDR3 runs to 16 residues. Trimming removed 2 bases from V and 2 bases from J; junction bases left unmatched: 4. The CDR3, as DNA: TGTGCCAGCAGTGAACCGGGGACAGGGACCTACAATGAGCAGTTCTTC. It translates to CASSEPGTGTYNEQFF.

The rearrangement links TRBV18 to TRBJ2-3, with D possibly being TRBD1 or TRBD2 (6 bases each). The CDR3 extends over 17 amino acids. The V end lost 3 bases, the J end lost 0 bases, and 16 bases lay between the germline ends. CDR1 and CDR2 from the germline V gene are KGHSH and LQKENI. In nucleotides, the CDR3 is TGTGCCAGCTCACCGGAAAGGGGGGCCTCCAGCACAGATACGCAGTATTTT. Translating it yields CASSPERGASSTDTQYF. Based on the CDR3 plus reference TRBV18 and TRBJ2-3, the full variable domain is NAGVMQNPRHLVRRRGQEARLRCSPMKGHSHVYWYRQLPEEGLKFMVYLQKENIIDESGMPKERFSAEFPKEGPSILRIQQVVRGDSAAYFCASSPERGASSTDTQYFGPGTRLTVL.

J is TRBJ1-3 and V is TRBV6-1; weak D call: TRBD1 (6 bases). Trimming took 4 bases from V and 7 from J, leaving 17 bases between them. The germline V gene encodes CDR1 MNHNS and CDR2 SASEGT. The CDR3 extends over 15 amino acids. CDR3 in amino acids: CASSGIRTARNTIYF. Here the CDR3 DNA reads TGTGCCAGCAGTGGAATTCGGACAGCCCGGAACACCATATATTTT.

V gene TRBV30 combines with J gene TRBJ1-2; D perhaps matches TRBD1 (6 bases). There are 14 residues in the CDR3. Germline values: CDR1 GTSNPN, CDR2 SVGIG (reference sequence). Deletions cut 0 bases from V and 0 bases from J, with 8 bases between. The CDR3 bases are TGTGCCTGGAGTGTGCGGGGGCCTAACTATGGCTACACCTTC. This gives the protein CAWSVRGPNYGYTF.

The chain employs TRBV18 and TRBJ2-1; 13 positions agree with TRBD2. The CDR3 totals 15 residues. The J segment lost 4 bases and the V segment lost 5 bases, leaving 2 bases of the junction unmatched. Germline CDR1 is KGHSH and CDR2 is LQKENI. This chain's CDR3 is CASSGTSGMYNEQFF. CDR3 DNA sequence: TGTGCCAGCTCAGGGACTAGCGGGATGTACAATGAGCAGTTCTTC.

The chain couples TRBV27 to TRBJ2-7; perhaps TRBD2 as D (7 bases). Trimming removed 6 bases at V and 2 bases at J, with 17 bases between. This CDR3 spans 15 amino acids. Germline V gene lookup returns CDR1 MNHEY and CDR2 SMNVEV (reference sequence). The CDR3 DNA reads TGTGCCAGCAGGGATGGGGGGGCTGGGACCTACGAGCAGTACTTC. It encodes CASRDGGAGTYEQYF.

The J gene is TRBJ1-5, the V gene TRBV18; D is ambiguous. CDR1 and CDR2 from the germline V gene are KGHSH and LQKENI. Trimming took off 1 base at V and 2 bases at J, with 6 bases between the two ends. This CDR3 contains 14 residues. CDR3 loop: CASSPLEGNQPQHF. As DNA, the CDR3 is TGTGCCAGCTCACCACTGGAGGGCAATCAGCCCCAGCATTTT.